Listed below are T cell receptor beta chains from one sample, sequenced in a study of blood T cell repertoires in COVID-19. The assay was immunoSEQ multiplex PCR, and TCRdb's table has in-frame clones only and misses some. The table records around 130,000 clones, approximately 84% of them present only once. Sequencing used peripheral blood. These TCRs come from a human donor in a cohort sampled during active COVID-19. Each CDR3 is given with its conserved first and last residue. Fields, in order: V gene, D gene, clone size, J gene, CDR3 protein, CDR3 DNA. D genes are given only for firm matches. Not all rows give a size; the values are once, few, many and, for expanded clones, a class.

TRBV14	NA	once	TRBJ1-2	CASSQEGGRFGYTF	TGTGCCAGCAGCCAAGAGGGGGGTAGGTTTGGCTACACCTTC
TRBV29-1	TRBD1	NA	TRBJ1-5	CSEEPGQSNQPQHF	TGCAGCGAAGAACCGGGACAGAGCAATCAGCCCCAGCATTTT
TRBV7-9	NA	NA	TRBJ2-7	CASSSGVGSYEQYF	TGTGCCAGCAGCTCGGGGGTCGGCTCCTACGAGCAGTACTTC
TRBV3-1/TRBV3-2	NA	NA	TRBJ2-7	CASSQDLRSSYEQYF	TGTGCCAGCAGCCAAGATCTAAGGAGCTCCTACGAGCAGTACTTC
TRBV24-1	NA	NA	TRBJ2-2	CATSDTQGFGELFF	TGTGCCACCAGTGATACCCAGGGGTTCGGGGAGCTGTTTTTT
TRBV11-3	NA	NA	TRBJ2-3	CASSLAPVGTDTQYF	TGTGCCAGCAGCTTAGCTCCGGTGGGCACAGATACGCAGTATTTT
TRBV7-2	TRBD2	NA	TRBJ2-3	CASSLAGSGGGPSTDTQYF	TGTGCCAGCAGCTTAGCAGGCAGCGGGGGGGGCCCGAGCACAGATACGCAGTATTTT
TRBV7-3	TRBD2	NA	TRBJ2-3	CASSATSGGDTQYF	TGTGCCAGCAGCGCGACTAGCGGGGGAGATACGCAGTATTTT
TRBV7-2	TRBD2	NA	TRBJ2-1	CASRPQLAGGGNEQFF	TGTGCCAGCAGGCCTCAACTAGCGGGGGGAGGCAATGAGCAGTTCTTC
TRBV10-3	NA	NA	TRBJ1-2	CAISERQDYGYTF	TGTGCCATCAGTGAAAGACAGGACTATGGCTACACCTTC
TRBV6-6	NA	NA	TRBJ2-2	CASRGTAGNTGELFF	TGTGCCAGCAGGGGTACAGCGGGCAACACCGGGGAGCTGTTTTTT
TRBV27	TRBD2	NA	TRBJ2-7	CASRGVSGGNYEQYF	TGTGCCAGCAGGGGGGTGAGCGGGGGGAACTACGAGCAGTACTTC
TRBV3-1/TRBV3-2	NA	NA	TRBJ2-3	CASSQWGPTDTQYF	TGTGCCAGCAGCCAATGGGGCCCCACAGATACGCAGTATTTT
TRBV9	TRBD1	few	TRBJ1-2	CASSPGQTLGYTF	TGTGCCAGCAGCCCGGGACAGACCTTAGGCTACACCTTC
TRBV5-1	TRBD2	NA	TRBJ2-3	CASSPGEGFSTDTQYF	TGCGCCAGCAGCCCCGGGGAGGGTTTTAGCACAGATACGCAGTATTTT
TRBV6-5	TRBD1	NA	TRBJ2-7	CASSYFDRGLEQYF	TGTGCCAGCAGTTACTTCGACAGGGGGCTCGAGCAGTACTTC
TRBV5-4	NA	NA	TRBJ2-5	CASSLVPVETQYF	TGTGCCAGCAGCTTGGTACCGGTGGAGACCCAGTACTTC
TRBV10-2	NA	NA	TRBJ2-7	CASRSGQVYEQYF	TGCGCCAGCCGCTCGGGACAAGTCTACGAGCAGTACTTC
TRBV3-1/TRBV3-2	NA	NA	TRBJ1-2	CASSQNSNYGYTF	TGTGCCAGCAGCCAGAACAGTAACTATGGCTACACCTTC
TRBV18	NA	NA	TRBJ2-7	CASSAPRGGADEQYF	TGTGCCAGCTCCGCACCAAGGGGGGGCGCGGACGAGCAGTACTTC
TRBV3-1/TRBV3-2	NA	few	TRBJ1-1	CASSQGRGTEAFF	TGTGCCAGCAGCCAAGGTAGGGGAACTGAAGCTTTCTTT
TRBV5-5	TRBD1	NA	TRBJ2-5	CASPGTGGETQYF	TGTGCCAGCCCCGGGACAGGGGGCGAGACCCAGTACTTC
TRBV29-1	NA	NA	TRBJ1-1	CSSRLENTEAFF	TGCAGTTCCAGACTGGAGAACACTGAAGCTTTCTTT
TRBV11-2	NA	NA	TRBJ2-7	CASSLDPGTYEQYF	TGTGCCAGCAGCTTAGATCCGGGAACCTACGAGCAGTACTTC
TRBV2	TRBD1	once	TRBJ1-6	CASSGQGGSPLHF	TGTGCCAGCAGTGGACAGGGTGGTTCACCCCTCCACTTT
TRBV6-4	NA	once	TRBJ1-1	CASSDSILRKEGTEAFF	TGTGCCAGCAGTGACTCGATCCTCAGGAAAGAGGGAACTGAAGCTTTCTTT
TRBV3-1/TRBV3-2	TRBD2	NA	TRBJ2-2	CASSFQGGTGELFF	TGTGCCAGCAGCTTTCAGGGAGGGACCGGGGAGCTGTTTTTT
TRBV5-8	NA	NA	TRBJ1-3	CASSLDSYSGNTIYF	TGTGCCAGCAGTTTAGACAGCTACTCTGGAAACACCATATATTTT
TRBV3-1/TRBV3-2	TRBD2	NA	TRBJ2-5	CASSGWVAGQGATQYF	TGTGCCAGCAGCGGGTGGGTAGCGGGGCAAGGGGCGACCCAGTACTTC
TRBV6-5	NA	NA	TRBJ1-3	CASSYRGSGLRYF	TGTGCCAGCAGTTACCGTGGTTCGGGACTCCGATATTTT
TRBV19	NA	NA	TRBJ2-1	CASSMGQGNPYNEQFF	TGTGCCAGTAGTATGGGCCAGGGGAACCCCTACAATGAGCAGTTCTTC
TRBV4-1	TRBD1	NA	TRBJ2-5	CASSPQGTGQETQYF	TGCGCCAGCAGCCCTCAAGGGACAGGGCAAGAGACCCAGTACTTC
TRBV9	TRBD2	NA	TRBJ2-7	CASSVGLAGLWEQYF	TGTGCCAGCAGCGTAGGACTAGCGGGCCTCTGGGAGCAGTACTTC